The 27 T cell receptor beta chains below were found in one sample sequenced in a study of T cell responses to AZD1222 COVID-19 vaccine. Data came from immunoSEQ multiplex PCR; TCRdb stores just in-frame clones and leaves some out. Of more than 100,000 clones in the sample, roughly 90% were seen once. The sample in question was peripheral blood, obtained on day 0 of AZD1222 vaccination. All receptors come from an adult in good health.

This clone appeared a single time. The chain combines TRBV18 with TRBJ1-4, with D unclear. V lost 1 base to trimming and J lost 7 bases, with 13 bases between them. CDR3 length: 15 amino acids. Germline loops: CDR1 KGHSH, CDR2 LQKENI. CDR3 sequence (DNA): TGTGCCAGCTCACCACTGGAACTAGGGAGTGAAAAACTGTTTTTT. As protein: CASSPLELGSEKLFF.

The chain has TRBV24-1 and TRBJ2-2, with TRBD2 as a possible D gene (5 bases). Germline CDR1 KGHDR, CDR2 SFDVKD. This CDR3 spans 15 amino acids. Deletions cut 4 bases from V and 1 base from J, with 9 bases between. The CDR3 region is CATSDQDWNTGELFF. The CDR3 DNA is TGTGCCACCAGTGACCAGGACTGGAACACCGGGGAGCTGTTTTTT.

The CDR3 loop is CSVLENKETQYF. The CDR3 DNA follows: TGCAGCGTCTTGGAGAATAAGGAGACCCAGTACTTC. The chain links TRBV29-1 to TRBJ2-5; D is undetermined. Germline-derived CDR1 and CDR2 are SQVTM and ANQGSEA. Trimming took off 6 bases at V and 5 bases at J, with 13 bases between the two ends. The CDR3 has 12 residues.

CDR3 region: CASSLLSGNEKLFF. DNA for the CDR3: TGTGCCAGCAGTTTATTATCAGGCAATGAAAAACTGTTTTTT. The J gene is TRBJ1-4, the V gene TRBV28, with D unresolved. Germline assignment: CDR1 MDHEN and CDR2 SYDVKM. This CDR3 region has 14 residues. V lost 1 base, J lost 5 bases, and 8 bases lay in between.

V usage is TRBV19 and J usage is TRBJ2-4; 7 bases fit TRBD1. Losses at the gene ends were 5 bases for V and 0 bases for J; bases not matched to a gene: 16. Germline V gives CDR1 LNHDA, CDR2 SQIVND (reference sequence). The CDR3 has 19 residues. CDR3 amino acids: CASSANSLGTDLAKNIQYF. The CDR3, as DNA: TGTGCCAGTAGTGCTAACTCACTGGGGACAGATCTAGCCAAAAACATTCAGTACTTC.

The chain is built from TRBV27 and TRBJ2-2; 8 bases fit TRBD2. The V gene end was trimmed by 7 bases and the J gene end by 8 bases; junction bases not matched to a gene: 15. This CDR3 has 16 amino acids. The germline CDR1 and CDR2 sequences are MNHEY and SMNVEV (reference sequence). The CDR3 region has the DNA TGTGCCAGCAAAAGGAGTAGCGGGACCCCTAGGGGGGAGCTGTTTTTT. Translating it yields CASKRSSGTPRGELFF.

The chain carries TRBV27 and TRBJ2-3, with 10 bases aligning to TRBD2. V shed 4 bases and J 2 bases; nucleotides not matched to a gene: 6. Germline CDR1 MNHEY, CDR2 SMNVEV (reference sequence). The CDR3 runs 16 residues. The CDR3 is CASSSGLAGATDTQYF. DNA for the CDR3: TGTGCCAGCAGTTCGGGCCTAGCGGGGGCCACAGATACGCAGTATTTT.

The chain carries TRBV19 and TRBJ1-1, with 9 bases fitting TRBD1. Germline assignment: CDR1 LNHDA and CDR2 SQIVND (reference sequence). The CDR3 is made up of 16 amino acids. Trimming took 6 bases from V and 0 from J; bases not matched to a gene: 8. The CDR3 DNA is TGTGCCAGTAGGAAACAGGGGGCTAGGTTGAACACTGAAGCTTTCTTT. Translation gives CASRKQGARLNTEAFF.

This chain joins TRBV7-2 and TRBJ1-2; no firm D call. The CDR3 runs 15 residues. CDR1 is SGHTA, CDR2 FQGNSA, per germline. Between the trimmed V and J ends, which lost 1 base and 7 bases, there was a span of 16 bases. The CDR3 region is CASSLGDEGRRGYTF. In nucleotides, the CDR3 is TGTGCCAGCAGCTTAGGTGATGAAGGGAGACGTGGCTACACCTTC.

This chain connects TRBV2 to TRBJ2-7; either TRBD1 or TRBD2 may supply D (6 bases each). V was shortened by 2 bases and J by 2 bases, with 16 bases between the two germline ends. Germline loops: CDR1 SNHLY, CDR2 FYNNEI. There are 16 residues in the CDR3. The CDR3 DNA is TGTGCCAGCAGTGAAACTCGCCGGGGGCTAGCCTACGAGCAGTACTTC. Its translation: CASSETRRGLAYEQYF.

This clone was seen only once. The chain recombines TRBV11-3 with TRBJ2-5; D ambiguous. Trimming pared 1 base from V and 1 base from J, leaving 4 bases between. Germline V CDR1 and CDR2: SGHNT, YENEEA. The CDR3 consists of 13 residues. The CDR3 loop is CASSLGFQETQYF. The CDR3 region has the DNA TGTGCCAGCAGCTTAGGATTCCAAGAGACCCAGTACTTC.

V and J are TRBV28 and TRBJ1-2; unclear D gene. Trimming cost V 1 base and J 5 bases, with 14 bases left between them. The CDR3 is 15 residues long. Germline-derived CDR1 and CDR2 are MDHEN and SYDVKM. For the CDR3, the DNA is TGTGCCAGCAGTTTATTGGGCCCGGTTGAGTATGGCTACACCTTC. It is translated as CASSLLGPVEYGYTF.

The V gene is TRBV28, the J gene TRBJ1-5; weak D call: TRBD1 (5 bases). With 7 bases removed from V and 6 bases from J, the gap between germline ends came to 19 bases. The germline V gene encodes CDR1 MDHEN and CDR2 SYDVKM. This CDR3 has 15 residues. CDR3 residues: CASIAAAGGGQPQHF. For the CDR3, the DNA is TGTGCCAGCATCGCCGCGGCCGGCGGGGGTCAGCCCCAGCATTTT.

This clone was recorded once. This chain links TRBV5-6 with TRBJ2-7, with TRBD2 matching 13 bases. The CDR3 is made up of 17 amino acids. V lost 5 bases, J lost 2 bases, and 10 bases stayed unmatched. Looked up from germline, CDR1 is SGHDT and CDR2 is YYEEEE. The CDR3 loop is CASSNLLGLAGTYEQYF. CDR3 bases: TGTGCCAGCAGTAATTTGTTGGGACTAGCGGGGACCTACGAGCAGTACTTC.

This chain links TRBV6-2 or TRBV6-3 with TRBJ1-5, with D unclear. This CDR3 spans 12 amino acids. Trimming removed 2 bases from V and 11 bases from J, with 10 bases in between. Looked up from germline, CDR1 is MNHEY and CDR2 is SVGEGT. CDR3 DNA: TGTGCCAGCAGTTACGCTAAGACTACCCAGCATTTT. Translation gives CASSYAKTTQHF.

This clone has more than one count but fewer than ten. The V call is TRBV6-5, the J call TRBJ1-2; D is uncertain. Trimming stripped 7 bases from V and 2 bases from J, with 8 bases between. Per germline, CDR1 MNHEY and CDR2 SVGAGI. The CDR3 covers 12 residues. Here the CDR3 DNA reads TGTGCCAGCAAAGAATTCAACTATGGCTACACCTTC. It is translated as CASKEFNYGYTF.

The chain joins TRBV7-2 to TRBJ2-1; D gene uncertain. The CDR3 is 14 amino acids. Germline CDR1 is SGHTA and CDR2 is FQGNSA. V dropped 4 bases and J dropped 9 bases, with 16 bases sitting between them. CDR3 DNA sequence: TGTGCCAGCAGCTACCCCCCTCCTGGCTCTGAGCAGTTCTTC. Protein: CASSYPPPGSEQFF.

This clone was seen once. The chain recombines TRBV28 with TRBJ2-2; TRBD2 matches at 8 bases. Germline lookup yields CDR1 MDHEN and CDR2 SYDVKM. The CDR3 is 14 residues long. Germline trimming cut 8 bases from V and 5 bases from J; bases unmatched to any gene: 7. CDR3 region: CASLAERETGELFF. CDR3 in DNA: TGTGCCAGCCTTGCGGAGCGGGAGACCGGGGAGCTGTTTTTT.

V gene TRBV15 combines with J gene TRBJ1-5; no reliable D call. Germline loops: CDR1 LNHNV, CDR2 YYDKDF (reference sequence). Trimming left V 4 bases short and J 5 bases short, with 6 bases between. There are 12 residues in the CDR3. The DNA for the CDR3 is TGTGCCACCAGCAATGGAGATCAGCCCCAGCATTTT. It codes for CATSNGDQPQHF.

V usage is TRBV28 and J usage is TRBJ2-1, with D possibly being TRBD2 (5 bases). V was cut by 10 bases and J by 9 bases, with 13 bases left in between. The CDR3 totals 11 residues. Germline V gene sequence: CDR1 MDHEN, CDR2 SYDVKM. The chain's CDR3 is CATEDFTEQFF. DNA of the CDR3: TGTGCCACCGAGGACTTTACTGAGCAGTTCTTC.

This clone is a singleton in its sample. The chain employs TRBV9 and TRBJ1-2, with D uncertain. The germline V gene has CDR1 SGDLS and CDR2 YYNGEE. CDR3 size: 13 residues. V was clipped by 1 base and J by 0 bases, with 4 bases between them. The CDR3 nucleotides are TGTGCCAGCAGCGTAATGGCTAACTATGGCTACACCTTC. Translation gives CASSVMANYGYTF.

The V and J genes are TRBV15 and TRBJ2-5, with D possibly TRBD2 on 5 matching bases. This CDR3 has 15 residues. V shed 0 bases and J shed 5 bases, with 13 bases lying between them. The V gene's germline CDR1 is LNHNV and CDR2 YYDKDF (reference sequence). The chain's CDR3 is CATSRDLLAYETQYF. Here the CDR3 DNA reads TGTGCCACCAGCAGAGATCTTCTAGCCTACGAGACCCAGTACTTC.

This sequence joins TRBV18 and TRBJ2-7; 8 nucleotides align to TRBD2. V dropped 2 bases and J dropped 1; count of bases not matched to a gene: 7. CDR1 and CDR2 from the germline V gene are KGHSH and LQKENI. This CDR3 region has 16 residues. CDR3 sequence: CASSPSAGGISYEQYF. In nucleotides, the CDR3 is TGTGCCAGCTCACCATCGGCGGGGGGCATATCCTACGAGCAGTACTTC.

This chain joins TRBV20-1 and TRBJ2-1; TRBD2 aligns across 8 bases. The CDR3 contains 13 residues. The V segment lost 3 bases and the J segment 10 bases; nucleotides outside the gene matches: 8. Germline assignment: CDR1 DFQATT and CDR2 SNEGSKA (reference sequence). The CDR3 loop reads CSASSLAGGEQFF. The CDR3 region has the DNA TGCAGTGCTAGTAGTCTAGCGGGTGGGGAGCAGTTCTTC.

This sequence joins TRBV29-1 and TRBJ2-2; no definite D call. This CDR3 is built from 15 residues. V lost 6 bases, J lost 8 bases, and 22 bases lay in between. Germline assignment: CDR1 SQVTM and CDR2 ANQGSEA. In nucleotides, the CDR3 is TGCAGCGTGGATCCTGGCGGAAGAGACGGAGGGGAGCTGTTTTTT. Encoded protein: CSVDPGGRDGGELFF.

The CDR3 DNA follows: TGTGCCAGCAGCTTAGGAATACTAGCGGGAGGGAGGAACACCGGGGAGCTGTTTTTT. Protein product: CASSLGILAGGRNTGELFF. The chain joins TRBV11-3 to TRBJ2-2; TRBD2 matches 13 bases. Germline CDR1 reads SGHNT; CDR2 reads YENEEA. V lost 1 base and J lost 1; bases outside the gene matches: 6. The length of the CDR3 is 19 residues.

The chain combines TRBV7-9 with TRBJ2-5; D remains unclear. V was shortened by 3 bases and J by 4 bases, with 6 bases between the two germline ends. This CDR3 has 12 amino acids. Per germline, CDR1 SEHNR and CDR2 FQNEAQ (reference sequence). In nucleotides, the CDR3 is TGTGCCAGCAGCTTCCCCCTAGAGACCCAGTACTTC. Protein sequence: CASSFPLETQYF.